This TCR beta chain was retrieved from a study of shared clonotypes between healthy human individuals. It was CD45RO-negative cells, positively selected for CCR7, that made up naive CD8 cells, with terminally differentiated effector memory CD45RA+ cells excluded. The germline V gene has CDR1 SGHDT and CDR2 YYEEEE. Trimming stripped 0 bases from V and 4 bases from J, with 8 bases between. The CDR3 spans 13 residues. This clone was observed a single time. Distinct nucleotide sequences in the sample also encode this CDR3. For every subset, genomic DNA was evenly distributed across several immunoSEQ plates. Method: immunoSEQ multiplex PCR; TCRdb's copy keeps in-frame clones and lacks some. The data show 1.5 million to 2.5 million clones, about 95% seen once.

V gene TRBV5-6 combines with J gene TRBJ2-7; tentative D call: TRBD1 (6 bases). This receptor was identified in a young man in good health. The specimen was naive CD8+ T cells sorted from blood. CDR3 DNA sequence: TGTGCCAGCAGCTTGGTACAGGGTTACGAGCAGTACTTC. It is translated as CASSLVQGYEQYF.